The 18 T cell receptor beta chains below all came from one sample that was sequenced in a study of regulatory T cells in long-lasting Graves disease. Libraries of TCR beta came from iRepertoire HTBI primers plus Arm-PCR of CDR3 regions. TCRdb independently ran MiXCR on the multiplex PCR reads; one entry per CDR3 protein. The sample consists of 350,000 to 550,000 distinct CDR3 sequences, around 15% of them appearing once. As for time point: newly diagnosed GD, antithyroid drugs for less than 3 months. Construction of the TCR library relied on RNA isolated from PBMCs. The same sample was also studied in work on T cells in Graves' hyperthyroidism and ophthalmopathy.

The material sequenced was peripheral blood mononuclear cells (PBMCs), taken at new diagnosis, from a patient treated with antithyroid drugs. These receptor sequences come from a woman aged 45 to 65 with Graves disease.

This clonotype was found once. This chain connects TRBV5-4 to TRBJ2-6; 10 bases are a match to TRBD1. V lost 4 bases to trimming and J lost 1 base; unmatched junction nucleotides: 8. Germline-derived CDR1 and CDR2 are SGHNT and YYREEE (reference sequence). This CDR3 region has 18 residues. The CDR3 loop reads CASSPAGTGESGANVLTF. DNA for the CDR3: TGTGCCAGCAGCCCGGCCGGGACAGGGGAGTCTGGGGCCAACGTCCTGACTTTC.

The chain has TRBV5-1 and TRBJ1-6; TRBD1 might be the D (5 bases). This CDR3 is 12 amino acids long. V was clipped by 4 bases and J by 12 bases, with 11 bases between them. The germline V gene has CDR1 SGHRS and CDR2 YFSETQ. The CDR3 DNA follows: TGCGCCAGCAGCATAACAGGTTTACCCCTCCACTTT. It yields the protein CASSITGLPLHF.

J is TRBJ2-5 and V is TRBV5-1; 14 positions agree with TRBD2. The CDR3 covers 17 residues. CDR1 SGHRS and CDR2 YFSETQ come from the germline V gene. The junction had 6 bases not matched to a gene; V was cut back by 0 bases and J by 5 bases. CDR3 amino acids: CASSLGLAGGPEETQYF. CDR3 DNA sequence: TGCGCCAGCAGCTTGGGACTAGCGGGAGGGCCGGAGGAGACCCAGTACTTC.

Points on this clonotype: A much larger clone differs from this one at a single base, so this may be a read error. V usage is TRBV29-1 and J usage is TRBJ2-7, with a tentative D call TRBD2 (5 bases). The CDR3 is made up of 15 amino acids. Per the germline V gene, CDR1 is SQVTM and CDR2 is ANQGSEA. The germline V and J ends were trimmed by 5 bases and 2 bases, with 19 bases remaining between them. This CDR3 is CSVNTKNGNTYEQYF. CDR3 DNA: TGCAGCGTTAATACAAAGAACGGGAACACCTACGAGCAGTACTTC.

This clonotype was observed at least ten times. V usage is TRBV7-8 and J usage is TRBJ2-3; 11 bases agree with TRBD2. The V gene end was trimmed by 5 bases and the J gene end by 4 bases; junction bases not matched to a gene: 8. Germline V gene data show CDR1 as SGHVS and CDR2 as FQNEAQ. The CDR3 contains 16 residues. CDR3 loop: CASSAGLAGSADTQYF. The CDR3, as DNA: TGTGCCAGCAGCGCAGGACTAGCGGGCTCGGCAGATACGCAGTATTTT.

The rearrangement links TRBV7-9 to TRBJ1-4, with 8 bases that match TRBD1. CDR3 length: 15 residues. Trimming cost V 2 bases and J 7 bases; bases outside gene matches: 6. The V gene's germline CDR1 is SEHNR and CDR2 FQNEAQ (reference sequence). This CDR3 reads CASSLTTGAGEKLFF. As DNA, the CDR3 is TGTGCCAGCAGCTTAACGACAGGGGCTGGTGAAAAACTGTTTTTT.

The rearrangement joins TRBV10-2 to TRBJ2-3, with 10 bases that match TRBD2. The junction had 5 bases not matched to a gene; V was cut back by 2 bases and J by 3 bases. Looked up from germline, CDR1 is WSHSY and CDR2 is SAAADI. This CDR3 region has 16 residues. The CDR3, as DNA: TGCGCCAGCAGTGAGGCTAGCGGGAGTTTGACAGATACGCAGTATTTT. It specifies CASSEASGSLTDTQYF.

The rearrangement uses TRBV7-6 and TRBJ2-7; TRBD1 agrees at 9 bases. Trimming at V came to 0 bases and at J to 4 bases, leaving 13 bases not matched to a gene. This CDR3 is 18 amino acids long. CDR1 SGHVS and CDR2 FNYEAQ come from the germline V gene. CDR3 region: CASSLAPEGQGRRYEQYF. As DNA, the CDR3 is TGTGCCAGCAGCTTAGCCCCCGAGGGACAGGGTAGGAGGTACGAGCAGTACTTC.

This clonotype occurred many times. CDR3 coding DNA: TGTGCCAGCAGCTTGGCCATAGCGGGAGGGATCACCTACAATGAGCAGTTCTTC. This codes for CASSLAIAGGITYNEQFF. This chain connects TRBV11-2 to TRBJ2-1; 11 bases align to TRBD2. CDR1 is SGHAT and CDR2 is FQNNGV in the germline V gene. V was clipped by 3 bases and J by 2 bases; unmatched bases: 9. CDR3 length: 18 residues.

This clonotype was counted ten times or more. The J gene is TRBJ1-1, the V gene TRBV11-2; D perhaps matches TRBD1 (5 bases). The CDR3 runs 12 residues. The V gene's germline CDR1 is SGHAT and CDR2 FQNNGV. Trimming removed 3 bases from V and 6 bases from J, with 8 bases in between. CDR3 protein: CASSFAGPEAFF. CDR3 nucleotide sequence: TGTGCCAGCAGCTTTGCAGGGCCTGAAGCTTTCTTT.

The rearrangement joins TRBV5-1 to TRBJ1-1, with no clear D. The CDR3 is 14 residues long. Trimming took 1 base from V and 5 from J, leaving 12 bases between them. Germline CDR1 is SGHRS and CDR2 is YFSETQ. The CDR3: CASSLSFDGTEAFF. CDR3 nucleotide sequence: TGCGCCAGCAGCTTGTCCTTCGATGGTACTGAAGCTTTCTTT.

This clonotype was found many times. V gene TRBV12-3 or TRBV12-4 combines with J gene TRBJ2-1; unclear D gene. This CDR3 is built from 13 residues. V was clipped by 2 bases and J by 6 bases, with 8 bases between them. DNA of the CDR3: TGTGCCAGCAGTTTAAGGGCGGCCAATGAGCAGTTCTTC. Translating gives CASSLRAANEQFF.

This clonotype was picked up many times. The V gene is TRBV12-3 or TRBV12-4, the J gene TRBJ2-7; D unclear. The CDR3 extends over 11 amino acids. Trimming stripped 8 bases from V and 2 bases from J, with 7 bases between. CDR3 loop: CASGHTYEQYF. In DNA, the CDR3 is TGTGCCAGCGGGCATACCTACGAGCAGTACTTC.

The sample holds many counts of this clonotype. The chain uses TRBV25-1 and TRBJ1-1; D is possibly TRBD1 (5 bases). The V end lost 2 bases, the J end lost 8 bases, and 12 bases lay between the germline ends. Germline-derived CDR1 and CDR2 are MGHDK and SYGVNS. This CDR3 spans 13 amino acids. The CDR3 spells CASSEAVNREAFF. Written as DNA, the CDR3 is TGTGCCAGCAGTGAAGCGGTGAACAGGGAAGCTTTCTTT.

This clonotype has at least ten counts. The chain has TRBV7-2 and TRBJ2-1, with 8 bases matching TRBD1. This CDR3 contains 15 residues. Germline V lookup: CDR1 SGHTA, CDR2 FQGNSA. J gave up 3 bases and V 5 bases, and 6 bases lay outside the gene matches. CDR3 coding DNA: TGTGCCAGCAGCCCCGACAGGGGTTTCTACAATGAGCAGTTCTTC. Its protein is CASSPDRGFYNEQFF. The variable domain in full, with the rest retrieved from reference TRBV7-2 and TRBJ2-1, is GAGVSQSPSNKVTEKGKDVELRCDPISGHTALYWYRQSLGQGLEFLIYFQGNSAPDKSGLPSDRFSAERTGGSVSTLTIQRTQQEDSAVYLCASSPDRGFYNEQFFGPGTRLTVL.

There are many counts of this clonotype. This sequence joins TRBV19 and TRBJ1-1, with D possibly TRBD1 on 6 matching bases. This CDR3 spans 12 amino acids. V gave up 5 bases and J gave up 5 bases, with 9 bases separating them. Germline V gene lookup returns CDR1 LNHDA and CDR2 SQIVND (reference sequence). CDR3 amino acids: CASSQGRTEAFF. The CDR3 DNA follows: TGTGCCAGTAGTCAGGGGAGGACTGAAGCTTTCTTT.

This chain links TRBV19 with TRBJ2-1, with 8 nucleotides matching TRBD2. Germline assignment: CDR1 LNHDA and CDR2 SQIVND (reference sequence). Unmatched junction bases numbered 10, after V lost 6 bases and J lost 9 bases. The CDR3 runs to 14 residues. The CDR3 nucleotides read TGTGCCAGTAGCCACGGGGGGGTGCAGGGTGAGCAGTTCTTC. Residues: CASSHGGVQGEQFF.

This clonotype was seen repeatedly, ten times or more. The chain recombines TRBV7-9 with TRBJ2-7; tentative D call: TRBD2 (6 bases). CDR1 is SEHNR and CDR2 is FQNEAQ in the germline V gene (reference sequence). V lost 1 base, J lost 4 bases, and 8 bases lay in between. This CDR3 contains 13 residues. The CDR3 sequence: CASSLGAGYEQYF. The CDR3 DNA reads TGTGCCAGCAGCTTAGGGGCGGGATACGAGCAGTACTTC. The full variable domain, rest sourced from reference TRBV7-9 and TRBJ2-7, is DTGVSQNPRHKITKRGQNVTFRCDPISEHNRLYWYRQTLGQGPEFLTYFQNEAQLEKSRLLSDRFSAERPKGSFSTLEIQRTEQGDSAMYLCASSLGAGYEQYFGPGTRLTVT.